What follows is one T cell receptor beta chain and its context. TCRdb redid the calling of the RT-PCR reads with MiXCR, one entry per CDR3 protein. The data contain 200,000 to 250,000 distinct CDR3 sequences, roughly an eighth of them singletons. The data were obtained in a study of response to subunit inactivated influenza vaccine. This CDR3 is 14 amino acids long. Trimming took 0 bases from V and 5 from J, leaving 11 bases between them. CDR1 and CDR2 from the germline V gene are DFQATT and SNEGSKA (reference sequence). The rearrangement joins TRBV20-1 to TRBJ2-1; perhaps TRBD2 as D (5 bases). Sequences were derived from non-naive T cells sorted from PBMCs, sampled 14 to 15 days before vaccination. The TCR sequence derives from a man aged 50-59 years who received an inactivated influenza vaccine. CDR3 in amino acids: CSARDGEINNEQFF. For the CDR3, the DNA is TGCAGTGCTAGAGATGGGGAGATCAACAATGAGCAGTTCTTC.